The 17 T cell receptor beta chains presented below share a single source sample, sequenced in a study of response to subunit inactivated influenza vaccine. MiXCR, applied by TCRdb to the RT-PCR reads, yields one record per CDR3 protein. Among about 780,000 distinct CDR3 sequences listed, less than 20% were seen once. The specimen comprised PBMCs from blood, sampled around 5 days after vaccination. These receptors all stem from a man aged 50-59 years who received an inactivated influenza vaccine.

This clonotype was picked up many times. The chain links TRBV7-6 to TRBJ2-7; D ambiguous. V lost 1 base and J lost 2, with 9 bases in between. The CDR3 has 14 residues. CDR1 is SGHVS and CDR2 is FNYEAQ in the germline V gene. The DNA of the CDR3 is TGTGCCAGCAGCTTAGGGGGAAGTACCTACGAGCAGTACTTC. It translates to CASSLGGSTYEQYF.

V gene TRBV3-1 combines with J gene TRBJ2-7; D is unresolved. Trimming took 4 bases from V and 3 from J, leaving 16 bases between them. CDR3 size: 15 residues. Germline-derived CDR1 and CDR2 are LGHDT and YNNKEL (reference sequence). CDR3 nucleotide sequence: TGTGCCAGCAGCCCCGTTTCTGCGTTAGGCTACGAGCAGTACTTC. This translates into CASSPVSALGYEQYF.

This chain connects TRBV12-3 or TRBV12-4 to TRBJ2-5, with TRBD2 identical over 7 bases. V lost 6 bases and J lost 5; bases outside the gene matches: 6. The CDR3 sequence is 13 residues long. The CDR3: CASSNGRGETQYF. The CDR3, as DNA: TGTGCCAGCAGCAATGGGAGGGGCGAGACCCAGTACTTC.

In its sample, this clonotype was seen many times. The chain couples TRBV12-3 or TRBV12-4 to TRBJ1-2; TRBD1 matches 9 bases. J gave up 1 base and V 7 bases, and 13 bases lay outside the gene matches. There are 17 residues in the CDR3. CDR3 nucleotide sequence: TGTGCCAGCACCGGGCGAATTGGACAGGGGAGTAACTATGGCTACACCTTC. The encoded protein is CASTGRIGQGSNYGYTF.

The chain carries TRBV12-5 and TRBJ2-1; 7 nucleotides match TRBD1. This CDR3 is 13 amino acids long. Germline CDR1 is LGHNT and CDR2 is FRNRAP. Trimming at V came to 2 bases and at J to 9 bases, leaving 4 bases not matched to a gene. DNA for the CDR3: TGTGCTAGTGGTTTGCCGGGACAGTTTGAGCAGTTCTTC. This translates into CASGLPGQFEQFF.

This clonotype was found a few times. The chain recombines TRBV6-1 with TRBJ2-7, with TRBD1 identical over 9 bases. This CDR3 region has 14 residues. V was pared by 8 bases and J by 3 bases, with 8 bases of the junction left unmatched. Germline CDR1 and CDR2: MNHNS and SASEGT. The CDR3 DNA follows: TGTGCCAGCTCATTCCGGGACAGGGACTACGAGCAGTACTTC. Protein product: CASSFRDRDYEQYF.

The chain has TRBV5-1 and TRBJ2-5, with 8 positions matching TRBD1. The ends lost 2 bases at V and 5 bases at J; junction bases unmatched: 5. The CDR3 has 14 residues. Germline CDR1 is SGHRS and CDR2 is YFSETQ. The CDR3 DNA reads TGCGCCAGCAGCTTCACCGACAGGGGTGAGACCCAGTACTTC. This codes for CASSFTDRGETQYF.

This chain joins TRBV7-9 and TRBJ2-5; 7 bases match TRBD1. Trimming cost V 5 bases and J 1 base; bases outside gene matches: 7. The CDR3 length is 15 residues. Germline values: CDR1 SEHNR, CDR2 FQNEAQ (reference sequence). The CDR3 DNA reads TGTGCCAGCAGCACCCGGACAGGTATCCAAGAGACCCAGTACTTC. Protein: CASSTRTGIQETQYF.

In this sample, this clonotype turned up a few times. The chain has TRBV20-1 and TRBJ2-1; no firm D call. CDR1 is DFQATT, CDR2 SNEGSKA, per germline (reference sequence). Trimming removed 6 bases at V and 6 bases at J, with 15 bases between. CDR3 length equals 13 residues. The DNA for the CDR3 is TGCAGTGCCACCCCCCTAACGGGCAATGAGCAGTTCTTC. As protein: CSATPLTGNEQFF.

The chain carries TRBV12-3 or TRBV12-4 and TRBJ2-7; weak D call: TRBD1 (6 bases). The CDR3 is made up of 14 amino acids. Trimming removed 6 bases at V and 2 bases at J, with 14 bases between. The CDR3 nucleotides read TGTGCCAGCAGCGGACGGGACACAGCCTACGAGCAGTACTTC. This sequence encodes CASSGRDTAYEQYF.

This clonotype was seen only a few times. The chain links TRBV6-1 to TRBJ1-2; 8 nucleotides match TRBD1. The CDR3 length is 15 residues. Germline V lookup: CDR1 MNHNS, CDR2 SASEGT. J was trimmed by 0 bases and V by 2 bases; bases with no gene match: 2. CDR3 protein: CASSELQGANYGYTF. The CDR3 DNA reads TGTGCCAGCAGTGAACTACAGGGGGCTAACTATGGCTACACCTTC.

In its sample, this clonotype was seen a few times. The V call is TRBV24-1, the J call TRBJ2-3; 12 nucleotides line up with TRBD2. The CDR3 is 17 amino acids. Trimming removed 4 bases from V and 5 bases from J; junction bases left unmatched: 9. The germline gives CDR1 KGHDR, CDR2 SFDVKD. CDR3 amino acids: CATSEWTSGAGRDTQYF. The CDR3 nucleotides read TGTGCCACCAGTGAGTGGACTAGCGGGGCGGGAAGAGATACGCAGTATTTT.

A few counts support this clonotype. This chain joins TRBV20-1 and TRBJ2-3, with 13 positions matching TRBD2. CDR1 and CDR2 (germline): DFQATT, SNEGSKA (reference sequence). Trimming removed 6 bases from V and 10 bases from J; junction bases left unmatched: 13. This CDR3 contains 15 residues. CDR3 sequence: CSAPTSGRAVRAQYF. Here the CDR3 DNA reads TGCAGTGCGCCAACTAGCGGGAGGGCCGTTCGGGCGCAGTATTTT.

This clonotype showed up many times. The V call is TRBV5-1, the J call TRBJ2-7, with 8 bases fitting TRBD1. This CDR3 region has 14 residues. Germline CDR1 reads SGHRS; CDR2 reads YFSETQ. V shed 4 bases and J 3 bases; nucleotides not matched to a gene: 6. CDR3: CASSEGQVVYEQYF. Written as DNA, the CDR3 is TGCGCCAGCAGCGAGGGACAGGTAGTCTACGAGCAGTACTTC.

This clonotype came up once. The CDR3 nucleotides are TGTGCCAGCAGGGAGGGCCGTTTTACGTACTTC. Translation: CASREGRFTYF. This chain links TRBV2 with TRBJ2-5; D may be TRBD2 (6 bases). Trimming removed 6 bases from V and 13 bases from J, with 15 bases in between. The germline V gene has CDR1 SNHLY and CDR2 FYNNEI. The CDR3 has 11 residues. Filled out from reference TRBV2 and TRBJ2-5, the complete variable domain reads EPEVTQTPSHQVTQMGQEVILRCVPISNHLYFYWYRQILGQKVEFLVSFYNNEISEKSEIFDDQFSVERPDGSNFTLKIRSTKLEDSAMYFCASREGRFTYFGPGTRLLVL.

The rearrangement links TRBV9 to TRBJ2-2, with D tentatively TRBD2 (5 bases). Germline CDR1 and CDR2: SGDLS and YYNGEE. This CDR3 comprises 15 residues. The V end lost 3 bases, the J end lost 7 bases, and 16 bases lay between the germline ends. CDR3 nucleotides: TGTGCCAGCAGCGCCTCAGGTACCGCGGGCGGGGAGCTGTTTTTT. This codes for CASSASGTAGGELFF.

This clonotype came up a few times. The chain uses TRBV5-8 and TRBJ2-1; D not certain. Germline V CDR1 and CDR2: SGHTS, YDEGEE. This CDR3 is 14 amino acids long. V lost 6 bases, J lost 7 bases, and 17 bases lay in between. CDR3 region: CASNPRNVRNEQFF. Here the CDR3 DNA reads TGTGCCAGCAACCCCCGCAACGTACGGAATGAGCAGTTCTTC.